This TCR beta chain is from a study of T cells after yellow fever vaccination (dated 2019 in TCRdb). Background on the whole study: Libraries from fractions with low cell numbers were prepared with the SMART-Seq v4 Ultra Low Input RNA kit. To follow T-cell clones before and after both primary and booster YFV17D yellow fever vaccination, bulk TCR alpha and beta repertoires underwent longitudinal sequencing. Two healthy male donors made up the cohort, one aged 18 to 29 years and the other aged 30 to 40 years. Blood samples were taken at several timepoints before and after primary and secondary immunization, and bulk PBMC replicates and cell subsets were isolated. The full study reports these points: Because only a couple of donors were included in the study, the extent to which the findings can be generalized is limited. A small share of clonotypes occurred in both CD4 and CD8 compartments, likely arising from convergent recombination. Most clones expanded after primary vaccination (around 96% of CD4 and 70% to 90% of CD8) were re-detected after the booster, suggesting that broad memory maintenance occurred. Compared with the primary T-cell response, the secondary T-cell response was faster but weaker, reaching its peak on day 5 rather than on day 15. Computational filtering was required because FACS-sorted repertoires could contain abundant contaminating clonotypes from the bulk population.

In light of the paper, this sample's treatment or condition label describes: live attenuated yellow fever vaccine strain. A standard Ficoll-Paque protocol was used to isolate PBMCs from peripheral blood. Dynabeads CD4 and CD8 positive selection kits were used to isolate the CD4 and CD8 T-cell fractions. TriZol was used to extract RNA from bulk PBMCs, from CD4 and CD8 fractions, and from dextramer-positive and dextramer-negative fractions. V was cut back by 6 bases and J by 0 bases, leaving a gap of 8 bases between them. The CDR3 contains 12 residues, cysteine and phenylalanine counted. Only CDR3 DNA is held: 36 bases, read in frame from base 1. CDR1 and CDR2 are read off the germline V gene as SQVTM and ANQGSEA. A remark on this clonotype: Its antigen remains unidentified. One base away there is no much larger clone; base qualities are not given.

The sequencing machine was an Illumina NovaSeq 6000. TCR cDNA was made using 5'RACE template switching, a step that added a universal primer site and unique molecular identifiers. cDNA synthesis was primed from both the TCR alpha and TCR beta constant segments. Libraries were amplified in two PCR steps, with sample barcodes and sequencing adapters added in the second step. Libraries were sequenced on Illumina HiSeq 2500 (2x100 bp) or NovaSeq (2x150 bp). The paper's processing steps were these. MIGEC was used to demultiplex reads and collapse the reads into UMI consensus sequences, and MiXCR was used for V(D)J alignment. Clonotypes responding to the vaccine were identified with edgeR on replicate PBMC samples, with the criteria of FDR below 0.01 and a log2 fold change above 5 up to day 15. CD4 or CD8 identity was assigned to each bulk clonotype according to whether the clonotype was present at higher abundance in the sequenced CD4 repertoire or the sequenced CD8 repertoire. In-frame beta chains were kept once TCRdb had trimmed the public reads at Q25 with fastp and called clones with MiXCR. Identical CDR3 protein sequences are pooled into one entry, listed with their most common genes and DNA. The V and J calls and clone size come from TCRdb's table, not from the authors' own analysis. This sample has under 200,000 distinct CDR3 sequences in its table, and approximately 11% of those were observed once. The top ten clonotypes cover 36% of the sample.

The clonotype was recovered from a man aged 18 to 30 who received the YFV17D yellow fever vaccine. This chain joins TRBV29-1 to TRBJ1-1; the D gene is not confidently resolved. Material: CD8+ T cells sorted from PBMCs, obtained 15 days after the yellow fever booster vaccination. CDR3 sequence: CSVWALNTEAFF. The sequenced DNA: TGCAGCGTGTGGGCCCTGAACACTGAAGCTTTCTTT.